This passage covers 22 T cell receptor beta chains from one sample sequenced in a study of T cells expressing NK-cell markers. With the 5' RACE reads reprocessed, TCRdb shows one record per CDR3 protein and no DNA. The sample holds about 260,000 distinct CDR3 sequences. Sequencing used blood T cells: a sorted CD56 or NKG2C T cell subset, CD4+ or CD8+ T cells, or bulk PBMC T cells (not recorded which). The receptors here all came from a man between 18 and 29 years old in good health.

The CDR3 reads CAIGQNLQETQYF. This chain joins TRBV10-3 and TRBJ2-5; TCRdb's assignment of TRBD1 cannot be checked, as there is no DNA. The germline V gene has CDR1 ENHRY and CDR2 SYGVKD. This CDR3 is 13 amino acids long.

The chain employs TRBV6-1 and TRBJ1-5; TCRdb indicates TRBD1, and absent DNA this call remains unverified. CDR1 and CDR2 (germline): MNHNS, SASEGT. CDR3 size: 14 residues. CDR3: CATTGLYSNQPQHF.

The chain combines TRBV20-1 with TRBJ1-2; with no DNA, the TCRdb D assignment of TRBD1 cannot be verified. Germline-derived CDR1 and CDR2 are DFQATT and SNEGSKA (reference sequence). The CDR3 contains 14 residues. CDR3 residues: CSVIDGGSRYGYTF.

This chain uses TRBV7-6 with TRBJ2-3. Germline loops: CDR1 SGHVS, CDR2 FNYEAQ. The CDR3 covers 14 residues. CDR3 region: CASSLAKGTDTQYF.

The rearrangement joins TRBV7-2 to TRBJ2-7; absent DNA, TCRdb's TRBD1 call cannot be checked. Germline CDR1 reads SGHTA; CDR2 reads FQGNSA. The CDR3 is 13 residues long. This CDR3 reads CASSSPGRYEQYF.

This rearrangement joins TRBV12-3 or TRBV12-4 to TRBJ2-3; lacking DNA, the TRBD2 call made by TCRdb goes unchecked. The CDR3 is 14 residues long. The CDR3 here is CASSPGLGWDTQYF.

V gene TRBV19 combines with J gene TRBJ2-7. Germline values: CDR1 LNHDA, CDR2 SQIVND (reference sequence). The CDR3 spans 14 residues. CDR3 protein: CASSATSGHYEQYF.

The rearrangement uses TRBV12-3 or TRBV12-4 and TRBJ2-3; TCRdb proposes TRBD2, but this gene call is untestable without DNA. CDR3 length: 15 residues. This CDR3 is CASSSVSSGTDTQYF.

The chain carries TRBV5-6 and TRBJ2-5; the D call from TCRdb, TRBD1, cannot be confirmed without DNA. Looked up from germline, CDR1 is SGHDT and CDR2 is YYEEEE. The length of the CDR3 is 14 residues. The CDR3 loop is CASSFSGQKETQYF.

The CDR3 is CASSPQRGTANTGELFF. V is TRBV18 and J is TRBJ2-2; the D call from TCRdb, TRBD1, cannot be confirmed without DNA. CDR1 and CDR2 from the germline V gene are KGHSH and LQKENI. The length of the CDR3 is 17 residues.

The chain links TRBV11-2 to TRBJ2-2; TCRdb returns TRBD1, unconfirmable since there is no DNA. CDR1 is SGHAT, CDR2 FQNNGV, per germline. This CDR3 spans 18 amino acids. The CDR3 loop reads CASSQKDRQFANTGELFF.

The J gene is TRBJ1-5, the V gene TRBV6-5; TCRdb designates TRBD1, a call that cannot be tested without DNA. The CDR3 has 17 residues. Germline CDR1 MNHEY, CDR2 SVGAGI. The CDR3 reads CASSFLILTDSNQPQHF.

The chain uses TRBV7-9 and TRBJ2-7; TCRdb designates TRBD1, a call that cannot be tested without DNA. CDR3 length: 16 residues. Germline values: CDR1 SEHNR, CDR2 FQNEAQ (reference sequence). The CDR3 loop reads CASSSFIDRDLYEQYF. Based on the CDR3 plus reference TRBV7-9 and TRBJ2-7, the full variable domain is DTGVSQNPRHKITKRGQNVTFRCDPISEHNRLYWYRQTLGQGPEFLTYFQNEAQLEKSRLLSDRFSAERPKGSFSTLEIQRTEQGDSAMYLCASSSFIDRDLYEQYFGPGTRLTVT.

The chain couples TRBV5-1 to TRBJ2-2; without DNA, the TCRdb call of TRBD1 cannot be checked. CDR1 and CDR2 from the germline V gene are SGHRS and YFSETQ. The CDR3 has 15 residues. The CDR3 reads CASSLDRGDTGELFF.

This rearrangement joins TRBV25-1 to TRBJ1-1; TCRdb picks TRBD1, but there is no DNA to check that call. The CDR3 sequence is 16 residues long. The germline gives CDR1 MGHDK, CDR2 SYGVNS. CDR3 sequence reads: CASSEPWGDGNTEAFF. The variable domain in full, completed from reference TRBV25-1 and TRBJ1-1, reads EADIYQTPRYLVIGTGKKITLECSQTMGHDKMYWYQQDPGMELHLIHYSYGVNSTEKGDLSSESTVSRIRTEHFPLTLESARPSHTSQYLCASSEPWGDGNTEAFFGQGTRLTVV.

This sequence joins TRBV7-2 and TRBJ2-3; absent DNA, TCRdb's TRBD2 call cannot be checked. This CDR3 is built from 13 residues. The V gene's germline CDR1 is SGHTA and CDR2 FQGNSA. The CDR3 loop reads CASSPGTTSTQYF.

This chain connects TRBV5-1 to TRBJ2-1; TCRdb's D call, TRBD2, is unchecked because there is no DNA. There are 16 residues in the CDR3. Germline CDR1 is SGHRS and CDR2 is YFSETQ. CDR3 loop: CASSLAGTSVRNEQFF.

The chain combines TRBV5-1 with TRBJ2-7; lacking DNA, the TRBD2 call made by TCRdb goes unchecked. CDR3 size: 14 residues. CDR1 SGHRS and CDR2 YFSETQ come from the germline V gene. CDR3 residues: CASTPGTTSYEQYF.

J is TRBJ2-2 and V is TRBV5-1. The CDR3 is 15 amino acids. Germline V CDR1 and CDR2: SGHRS, YFSETQ. CDR3 region: CASSLTRRNTGELFF.

The rearrangement joins TRBV29-1 to TRBJ2-1; TCRdb's assignment of TRBD2 cannot be checked, as there is no DNA. Germline V gives CDR1 SQVTM, CDR2 ANQGSEA. CDR3 length: 14 amino acids. The CDR3 here is CSVRSGRSYNEQFF.

The chain joins TRBV20-1 to TRBJ2-3; TCRdb lists TRBD2, though no DNA is available to test this call. Looked up from germline, CDR1 is DFQATT and CDR2 is SNEGSKA (reference sequence). There are 17 residues in the CDR3. The CDR3 loop reads CSAPRSGLAGVADTQYF.

This chain uses TRBV6-5 with TRBJ2-3. The CDR3 consists of 13 residues. Germline lookup yields CDR1 MNHEY and CDR2 SVGAGI. CDR3 in amino acids: CASSYSISDTQYF.